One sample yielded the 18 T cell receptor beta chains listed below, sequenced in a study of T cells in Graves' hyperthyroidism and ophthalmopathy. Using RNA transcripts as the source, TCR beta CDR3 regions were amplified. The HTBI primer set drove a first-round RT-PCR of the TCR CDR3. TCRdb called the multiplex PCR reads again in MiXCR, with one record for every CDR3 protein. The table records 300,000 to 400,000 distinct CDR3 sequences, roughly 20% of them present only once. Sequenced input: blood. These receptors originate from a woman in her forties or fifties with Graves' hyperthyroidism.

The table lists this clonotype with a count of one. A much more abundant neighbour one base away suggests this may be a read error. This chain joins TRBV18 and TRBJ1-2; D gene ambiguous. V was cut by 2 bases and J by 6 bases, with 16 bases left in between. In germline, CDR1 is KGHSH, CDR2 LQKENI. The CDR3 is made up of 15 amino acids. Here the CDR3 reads CASSPKTEHPHGYTF. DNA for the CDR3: TGTGCCAGCTCACCAAAGACTGAACACCCCCATGGCTACACCTTC.

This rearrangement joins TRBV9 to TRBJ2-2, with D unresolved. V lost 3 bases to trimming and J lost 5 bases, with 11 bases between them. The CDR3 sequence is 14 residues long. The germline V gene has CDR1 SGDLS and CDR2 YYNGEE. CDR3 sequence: CASSAVLRTGELFF. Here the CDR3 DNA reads TGTGCCAGCAGCGCCGTCCTGAGAACCGGGGAGCTGTTTTTT.

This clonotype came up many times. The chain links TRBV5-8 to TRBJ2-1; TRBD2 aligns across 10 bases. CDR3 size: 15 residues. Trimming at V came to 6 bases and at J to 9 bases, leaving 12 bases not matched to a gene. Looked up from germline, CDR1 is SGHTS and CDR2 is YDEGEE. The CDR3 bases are TGTGCCAGCACCCTGGGGCTAGCGGGAGTCGGTGAGCAGTTCTTC. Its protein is CASTLGLAGVGEQFF.

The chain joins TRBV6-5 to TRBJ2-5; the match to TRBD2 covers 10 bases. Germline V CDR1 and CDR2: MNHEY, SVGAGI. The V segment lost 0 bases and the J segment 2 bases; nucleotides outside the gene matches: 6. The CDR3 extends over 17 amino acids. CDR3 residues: CASSYSPSGSLQETQYF. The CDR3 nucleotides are TGTGCCAGCAGTTACTCGCCTAGCGGGAGCCTTCAAGAGACCCAGTACTTC.

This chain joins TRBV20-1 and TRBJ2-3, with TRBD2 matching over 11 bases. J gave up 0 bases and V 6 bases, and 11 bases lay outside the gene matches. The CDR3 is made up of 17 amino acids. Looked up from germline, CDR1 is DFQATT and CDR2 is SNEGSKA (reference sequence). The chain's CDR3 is CSADFSGRAGSTDTQYF. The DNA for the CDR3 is TGCAGTGCCGACTTTAGCGGGAGGGCTGGGAGCACAGATACGCAGTATTTT.

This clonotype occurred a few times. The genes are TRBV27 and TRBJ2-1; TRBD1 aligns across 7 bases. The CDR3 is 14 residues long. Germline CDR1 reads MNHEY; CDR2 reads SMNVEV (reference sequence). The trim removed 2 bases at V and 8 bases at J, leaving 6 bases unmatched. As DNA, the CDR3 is TGTGCCAGCAGTTTAGAAGGGACAGCTGATGAGCAGTTCTTC. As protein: CASSLEGTADEQFF.

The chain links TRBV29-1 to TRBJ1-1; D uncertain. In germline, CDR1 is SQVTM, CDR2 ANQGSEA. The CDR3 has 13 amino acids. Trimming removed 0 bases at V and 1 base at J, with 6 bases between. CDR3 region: CSVEDPRNTEAFF. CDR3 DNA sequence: TGCAGCGTTGAAGATCCTAGGAACACTGAAGCTTTCTTT.

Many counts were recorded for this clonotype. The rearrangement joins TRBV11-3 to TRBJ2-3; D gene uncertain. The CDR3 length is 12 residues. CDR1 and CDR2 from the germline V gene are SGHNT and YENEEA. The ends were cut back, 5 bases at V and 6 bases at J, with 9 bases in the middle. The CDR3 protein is CASSQVPDTQYF. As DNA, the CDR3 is TGTGCCAGCAGCCAGGTACCCGATACGCAGTATTTT.

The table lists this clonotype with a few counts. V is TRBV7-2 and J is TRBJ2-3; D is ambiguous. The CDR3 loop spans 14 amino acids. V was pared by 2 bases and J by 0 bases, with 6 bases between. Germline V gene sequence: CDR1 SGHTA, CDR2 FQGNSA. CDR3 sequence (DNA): TGTGCCAGCAGCTTATGGCGGAGCACAGATACGCAGTATTTT. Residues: CASSLWRSTDTQYF.

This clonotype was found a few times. CDR3 sequence reads: CASKQSGGWDRADEQFF. The CDR3 nucleotides read TGTGCCAGCAAACAGTCAGGAGGTTGGGACAGGGCGGATGAGCAGTTCTTC. The chain employs TRBV2 and TRBJ2-1, with 9 positions matching TRBD1. V was pared by 7 bases and J by 8 bases, with 18 bases of the junction left unmatched. CDR1 is SNHLY and CDR2 is FYNNEI in the germline V gene. This CDR3 contains 17 residues.

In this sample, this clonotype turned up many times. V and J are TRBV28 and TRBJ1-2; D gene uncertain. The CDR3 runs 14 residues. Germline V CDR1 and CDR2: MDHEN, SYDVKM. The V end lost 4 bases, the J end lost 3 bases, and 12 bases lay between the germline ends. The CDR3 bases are TGTGCCAGCAGTTCAGAACAGCGTGACTATGGCTACACCTTC. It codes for CASSSEQRDYGYTF.

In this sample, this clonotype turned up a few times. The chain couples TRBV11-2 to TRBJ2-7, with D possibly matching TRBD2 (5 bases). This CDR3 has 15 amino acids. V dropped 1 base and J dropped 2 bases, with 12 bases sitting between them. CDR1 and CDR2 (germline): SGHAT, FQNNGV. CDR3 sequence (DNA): TGTGCCAGCAGCTTAGGGGCGGGCGCTACCTACGAGCAGTACTTC. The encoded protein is CASSLGAGATYEQYF.

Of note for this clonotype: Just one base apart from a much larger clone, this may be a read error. The CDR3 sequence: CATSDSASGVETQCF. CDR3 in DNA: TGTGCCACCAGTGATTCGGCTAGCGGGGTGGAGACCCAGTGCTTC. This chain connects TRBV24-1 to TRBJ2-5, with TRBD2 matching over 9 bases. The CDR3 contains 15 residues. Germline V lookup: CDR1 KGHDR, CDR2 SFDVKD.

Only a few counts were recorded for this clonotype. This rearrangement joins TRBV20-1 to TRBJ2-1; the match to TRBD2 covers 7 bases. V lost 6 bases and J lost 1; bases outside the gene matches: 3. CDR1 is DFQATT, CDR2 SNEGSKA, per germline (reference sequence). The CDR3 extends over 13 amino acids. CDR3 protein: CSAWTSSYNEQFF. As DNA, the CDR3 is TGCAGTGCCTGGACTAGTTCCTACAATGAGCAGTTCTTC.

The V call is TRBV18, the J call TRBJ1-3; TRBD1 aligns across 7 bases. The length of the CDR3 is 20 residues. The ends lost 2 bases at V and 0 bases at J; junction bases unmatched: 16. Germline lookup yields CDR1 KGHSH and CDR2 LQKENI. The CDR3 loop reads CASSPLGPRTGALSGNTIYF. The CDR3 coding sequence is TGTGCCAGCTCACCATTGGGACCTAGGACAGGCGCACTCTCTGGAAACACCATATATTTT. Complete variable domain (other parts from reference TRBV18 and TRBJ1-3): NAGVMQNPRHLVRRRGQEARLRCSPMKGHSHVYWYRQLPEEGLKFMVYLQKENIIDESGMPKERFSAEFPKEGPSILRIQQVVRGDSAAYFCASSPLGPRTGALSGNTIYFGEGSWLTVV.

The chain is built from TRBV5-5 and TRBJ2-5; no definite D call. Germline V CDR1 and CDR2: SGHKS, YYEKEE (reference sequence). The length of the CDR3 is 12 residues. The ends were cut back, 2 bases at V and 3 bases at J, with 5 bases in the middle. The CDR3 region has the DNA TGTGCCAGCAGCTTTCCGGAAGAGACCCAGTACTTC. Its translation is CASSFPEETQYF. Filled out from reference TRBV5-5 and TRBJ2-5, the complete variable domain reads DAGVTQSPTHLIKTRGQQVTLRCSPISGHKSVSWYQQVLGQGPQFIFQYYEKEERGRGNFPDRFSARQFPNYSSELNVNALLLGDSALYLCASSFPEETQYFGPGTRLLVL.

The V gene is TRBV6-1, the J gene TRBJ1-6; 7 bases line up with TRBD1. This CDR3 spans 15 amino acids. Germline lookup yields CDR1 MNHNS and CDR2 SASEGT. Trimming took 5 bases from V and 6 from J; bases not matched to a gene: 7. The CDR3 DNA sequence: TGTGCCAGCAGTCAAACAGGGGAAGGTAATTCACCCCTCCACTTT. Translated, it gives CASSQTGEGNSPLHF.

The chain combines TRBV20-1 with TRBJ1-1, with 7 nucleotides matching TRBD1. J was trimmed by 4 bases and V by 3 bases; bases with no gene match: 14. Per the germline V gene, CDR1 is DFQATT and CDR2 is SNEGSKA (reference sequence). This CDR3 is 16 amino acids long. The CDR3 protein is CSASDDRAIGSTEAFF. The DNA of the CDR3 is TGCAGTGCTAGTGACGACAGGGCGATTGGGAGCACTGAAGCTTTCTTT.